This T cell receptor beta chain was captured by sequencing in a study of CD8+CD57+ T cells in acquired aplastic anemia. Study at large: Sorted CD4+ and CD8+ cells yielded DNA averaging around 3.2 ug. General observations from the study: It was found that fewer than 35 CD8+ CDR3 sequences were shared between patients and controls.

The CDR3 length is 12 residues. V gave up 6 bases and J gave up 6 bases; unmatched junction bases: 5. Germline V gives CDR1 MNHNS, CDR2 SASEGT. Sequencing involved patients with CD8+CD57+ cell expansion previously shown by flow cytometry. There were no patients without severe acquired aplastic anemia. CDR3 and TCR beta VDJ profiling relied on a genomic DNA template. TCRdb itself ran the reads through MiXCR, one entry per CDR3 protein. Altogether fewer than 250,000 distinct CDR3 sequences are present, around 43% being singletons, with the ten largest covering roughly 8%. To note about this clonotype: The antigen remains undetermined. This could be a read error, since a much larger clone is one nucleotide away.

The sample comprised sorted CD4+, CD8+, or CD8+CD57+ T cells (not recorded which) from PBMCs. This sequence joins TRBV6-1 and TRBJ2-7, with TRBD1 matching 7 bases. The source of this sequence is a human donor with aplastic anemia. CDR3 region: CASRRQGVEQYF. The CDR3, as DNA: TGTGCCAGCAGAAGACAGGGCGTCGAGCAGTACTTC.